This T cell receptor beta chain was captured in a study of identical twins. Each CDR3 protein is one row after TCRdb ran MiXCR on the 5' RACE reads. The profile shows 600,000 to 700,000 distinct CDR3 sequences, about 20% of them singletons. Trimming removed 4 bases from V and 2 bases from J; junction bases left unmatched: 5. The CDR3 is made up of 16 amino acids. In germline, CDR1 is SGHTA, CDR2 FQGTGA. Another study also made use of these data, one on T cells expressing NK-cell markers. As that study records: Whether expanded NKG2C-expressing T cell clones recognize HCMV is unknown.

Source material: PBMCs. This receptor was identified in a woman under 30 in good health. The chain uses TRBV7-3 and TRBJ2-3; the match to TRBD2 covers 11 bases. CDR3 sequence: CASSSTSGVTTDTQYF. The CDR3, as DNA: TGTGCCAGCAGCTCGACTAGCGGGGTGACCACAGATACGCAGTATTTT.